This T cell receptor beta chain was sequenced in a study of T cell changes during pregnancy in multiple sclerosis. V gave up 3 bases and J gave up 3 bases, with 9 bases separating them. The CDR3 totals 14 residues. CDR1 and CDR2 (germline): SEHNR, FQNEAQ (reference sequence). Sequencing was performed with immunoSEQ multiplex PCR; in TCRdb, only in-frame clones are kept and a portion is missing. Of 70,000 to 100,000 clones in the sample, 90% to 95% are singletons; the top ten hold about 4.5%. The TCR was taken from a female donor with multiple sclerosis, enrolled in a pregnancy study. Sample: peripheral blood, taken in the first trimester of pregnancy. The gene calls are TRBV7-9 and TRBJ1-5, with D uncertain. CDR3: CASSFGEVNQPQHF. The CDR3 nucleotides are TGTGCCAGCAGCTTCGGGGAGGTCAATCAGCCCCAGCATTTT.